This T cell receptor (beta chain) was captured by sequencing in a study of vaccination and CD4 T cells after COVID-19. Looking at the study overall: Blood was drawn a median around 70 days post second dose, range 14 to 241. Regarding the study as a whole: From 21 to 38, the median of SARS-CoV-2-reactive clonotypes rose without reaching significance.

Trimming cost V 4 bases and J 2 bases, with 19 bases left between them. The length of the CDR3 is 17 residues. Germline loops: CDR1 MNHEY, CDR2 SMNVEV (reference sequence). The assay that was used to sequence DNA from cultured CD4+ T cells was the Oncomine TCR Beta short-read assay. Genomic DNA was isolated from cultured CD4+ T cells. MiXCR was run by TCRdb on the PCR reads, yielding one entry per CDR3 protein. The sample lists roughly 2,800 distinct CDR3 sequences; approximately 30% were seen once. Documented treatment: roughly ten-day PBMC culture with coronavirus spike peptide pools or control peptides (ViraFEST assay). An unexposed donor provided the CD4+ T cells, which were collected before the COVID-19 pandemic (2011-2018). This clonotype was detected a few times. Its target is unknown.

The V gene is TRBV27, the J gene TRBJ2-3; D might be TRBD1 or TRBD2, each matching 6 bases. This receptor was identified in a human donor in good health. The sample taken for sequencing was CD4+ T cells from blood, cultured in vitro. The chain's CDR3 is CASSSSRLVGATDTQYF. The CDR3, as DNA: TGTGCCAGCAGTTCGTCACGACTAGTGGGGGCCACAGATACGCAGTATTTT.